The rows below give T cell receptor beta chains drawn from one sample of a study of T cell responses to AZD1222 COVID-19 vaccine. Sequencing used immunoSEQ multiplex PCR; TCRdb keeps in-frame clones, though not all of them. Among about 110,000 clones listed, 70% to 90% were seen once. The source material was peripheral blood, sampled 28 days after the second AZD1222 dose. These receptors originate from an adult who received the AZD1222 COVID-19 vaccine. Each CDR3 is given with its conserved first and last residue. The D gene is left open where the match is weak. The size of a clone is reported for some rows only, either as once, few or many, or as a class for expanded clones.

clone size: NA
J gene: TRBJ1-5
D gene: NA
V gene: TRBV28
CDR3 protein: CATSLDSGNQPQHF
CDR3 DNA: TGTGCCACCTCTCTCGATTCCGGCAATCAGCCCCAGCATTTT

clone size: NA
J gene: TRBJ2-7
D gene: NA
V gene: TRBV10-3
CDR3 protein: CAISEQGLYEQYF
CDR3 DNA: TGTGCCATCAGTGAGCAGGGTCTCTACGAGCAGTACTTC

clone size: NA
J gene: TRBJ1-4
D gene: TRBD1
V gene: TRBV7-2
CDR3 protein: CASSLGTGGKLFF
CDR3 DNA: TGTGCCAGCAGCTTAGGGACAGGGGGGAAACTGTTTTTT

clone size: NA
J gene: TRBJ1-1
D gene: NA
V gene: TRBV9
CDR3 protein: CASSTGGRGTEAFF
CDR3 DNA: TGTGCCAGCAGCACCGGAGGTAGGGGGACTGAAGCTTTCTTT

clone size: NA
J gene: TRBJ2-5
D gene: TRBD1
V gene: TRBV7-3
CDR3 protein: CASSLSNRGSKYF
CDR3 DNA: TGTGCCAGCAGCTTATCAAACAGGGGCTCCAAGTACTTC

clone size: NA
J gene: TRBJ1-3
D gene: NA
V gene: TRBV29-1
CDR3 protein: CSVDGISGNTIYF
CDR3 DNA: TGCAGCGTTGACGGCATATCGGGAAACACCATATATTTT

clone size: NA
J gene: TRBJ2-5
D gene: TRBD1
V gene: TRBV5-4
CDR3 protein: CASSLAGQGQETQYF
CDR3 DNA: TGTGCCAGCAGCTTGGCGGGACAGGGCCAAGAGACCCAGTACTTC

clone size: NA
J gene: TRBJ1-3
D gene: TRBD1
V gene: TRBV13
CDR3 protein: CASSLDWTGAGNTIYF
CDR3 DNA: TGTGCCAGCAGCTTAGATTGGACAGGGGCTGGAAACACCATATATTTT

clone size: NA
J gene: TRBJ2-7
D gene: TRBD1
V gene: TRBV18
CDR3 protein: CASSRDRAGDEQYF
CDR3 DNA: TGTGCCAGCTCAAGAGACAGGGCAGGGGACGAGCAGTACTTC

clone size: NA
J gene: TRBJ2-3
D gene: TRBD1
V gene: TRBV7-9
CDR3 protein: CASRSGTGPTDTQYF
CDR3 DNA: TGTGCCAGCAGGTCCGGGACAGGCCCTACAGATACGCAGTATTTT

clone size: NA
J gene: TRBJ1-5
D gene: NA
V gene: TRBV30
CDR3 protein: CAWSRNLPNQPQHF
CDR3 DNA: TGTGCCTGGAGTCGGAACCTACCCAATCAGCCCCAGCATTTT

clone size: NA
J gene: TRBJ2-1
D gene: TRBD2
V gene: TRBV30
CDR3 protein: CAWSVLAGGPAEQFF
CDR3 DNA: TGTGCCTGGAGTGTACTCGCGGGGGGACCGGCTGAGCAGTTCTTC

clone size: NA
J gene: TRBJ1-1
D gene: NA
V gene: TRBV7-9
CDR3 protein: CASGLLGGGSTEAFF
CDR3 DNA: TGTGCCAGCGGTCTACTCGGGGGAGGGTCCACTGAAGCTTTCTTT

clone size: NA
J gene: TRBJ1-1
D gene: TRBD1
V gene: TRBV28
CDR3 protein: CASSFSDRLDTEAFF
CDR3 DNA: TGTGCCAGCAGTTTCTCGGACAGGCTGGACACTGAAGCTTTCTTT

clone size: NA
J gene: TRBJ1-1
D gene: TRBD1
V gene: TRBV29-1
CDR3 protein: CSTKDRGGSPKAFF
CDR3 DNA: TGCAGCACAAAGGACAGGGGAGGGAGCCCAAAGGCTTTCTTT

clone size: NA
J gene: TRBJ1-1
D gene: NA
V gene: TRBV19
CDR3 protein: CASSMGDTDTEAFF
CDR3 DNA: TGTGCCAGTAGTATGGGAGATACGGACACTGAAGCTTTCTTT

clone size: few
J gene: TRBJ1-4
D gene: NA
V gene: TRBV4-2
CDR3 protein: CASSQVDHEKLFF
CDR3 DNA: TGTGCCAGCAGCCAAGTCGATCATGAAAAACTGTTTTTT

clone size: few
J gene: TRBJ1-2
D gene: NA
V gene: TRBV7-2
CDR3 protein: CASSLDYGTYGYTF
CDR3 DNA: TGTGCCAGCAGCTTAGATTACGGAACCTATGGCTACACCTTC

clone size: once
J gene: TRBJ1-5
D gene: TRBD1
V gene: TRBV9
CDR3 protein: CASSVAGTGGLRGNQPQHF
CDR3 DNA: TGTGCCAGCAGCGTAGCCGGGACAGGGGGCTTAAGAGGCAATCAGCCCCAGCATTTT

clone size: NA
J gene: TRBJ1-1
D gene: NA
V gene: TRBV9
CDR3 protein: CASTLGGGNTEAFF
CDR3 DNA: TGTGCCAGCACCCTCGGCGGTGGGAACACTGAAGCTTTCTTT

clone size: NA
J gene: TRBJ2-5
D gene: TRBD1
V gene: TRBV28
CDR3 protein: CASSSRPIEQGKKETQYF
CDR3 DNA: TGTGCCAGCAGTTCGCGGCCAATAGAACAGGGGAAGAAAGAGACCCAGTACTTC

clone size: NA
J gene: TRBJ1-3
D gene: NA
V gene: TRBV14
CDR3 protein: CASSFAGIGNTIYF
CDR3 DNA: TGTGCCAGCAGCTTCGCCGGGATCGGAAACACCATATATTTT

clone size: NA
J gene: TRBJ2-4
D gene: NA
V gene: TRBV6-5
CDR3 protein: CASSPVRTENIQYF
CDR3 DNA: TGTGCCAGCAGTCCGGTCAGGACTGAAAACATTCAGTACTTC

clone size: NA
J gene: TRBJ2-5
D gene: NA
V gene: TRBV11-1
CDR3 protein: CASSSRPGAQETQYF
CDR3 DNA: TGTGCCAGCAGCTCCCGGCCGGGAGCCCAAGAGACCCAGTACTTC

clone size: NA
J gene: TRBJ1-3
D gene: NA
V gene: TRBV6-5
CDR3 protein: CASESGLSGNTIYF
CDR3 DNA: TGTGCCAGCGAGTCCGGGCTCTCTGGAAACACCATATATTTT

clone size: NA
J gene: TRBJ2-3
D gene: NA
V gene: TRBV5-4
CDR3 protein: CASSLKGTDTQYF
CDR3 DNA: TGTGCCAGCAGCTTGAAGGGTACCGATACGCAGTATTTT

clone size: NA
J gene: TRBJ1-6
D gene: NA
V gene: TRBV6-5
CDR3 protein: CASNGESSYNSPLHF
CDR3 DNA: TGTGCCAGCAACGGGGAGAGCTCCTATAATTCACCCCTCCACTTT

clone size: NA
J gene: TRBJ1-6
D gene: TRBD1
V gene: TRBV19
CDR3 protein: CASSPYQGQGSSPLHF
CDR3 DNA: TGTGCCAGTAGTCCCTACCAAGGACAGGGGAGTTCACCCCTCCACTTT

clone size: once
J gene: TRBJ1-1
D gene: NA
V gene: TRBV5-1
CDR3 protein: CASTLGGSTEAFF
CDR3 DNA: TGCGCCAGCACCCTCGGAGGAAGTACTGAAGCTTTCTTT

clone size: NA
J gene: TRBJ2-7
D gene: TRBD1
V gene: TRBV2
CDR3 protein: CASSPRTGHYEQYF
CDR3 DNA: TGTGCCAGCAGTCCCCGGACAGGCCATTACGAGCAGTACTTC

clone size: NA
J gene: TRBJ2-4
D gene: NA
V gene: TRBV29-1
CDR3 protein: CSVEEGAAKNIQYF
CDR3 DNA: TGCAGCGTTGAGGAGGGGGCAGCCAAAAACATTCAGTACTTC

clone size: NA
J gene: TRBJ2-7
D gene: NA
V gene: TRBV12-3/TRBV12-4
CDR3 protein: CASRPRAPGEQYF
CDR3 DNA: TGTGCCAGCAGGCCACGGGCCCCGGGGGAGCAGTACTTC

clone size: NA
J gene: TRBJ1-6
D gene: NA
V gene: TRBV9
CDR3 protein: CASSASVGDRDSYNSPLHF
CDR3 DNA: TGTGCCAGCAGCGCGAGTGTTGGGGATAGGGATTCCTATAATTCACCCCTCCACTTT

clone size: NA
J gene: TRBJ1-5
D gene: NA
V gene: TRBV19
CDR3 protein: CASSMGLGGGNQPQHF
CDR3 DNA: TGTGCCAGTAGTATGGGCCTGGGGGGTGGGAATCAGCCCCAGCATTTT

clone size: few
J gene: TRBJ2-2
D gene: TRBD1
V gene: TRBV30
CDR3 protein: CAWSVLGQSTGELFF
CDR3 DNA: TGTGCCTGGAGTGTACTGGGACAGAGCACCGGGGAGCTGTTTTTT

clone size: NA
J gene: TRBJ2-1
D gene: TRBD2
V gene: TRBV7-2
CDR3 protein: CASSLVGLAGHEQFF
CDR3 DNA: TGTGCCAGCAGCTTAGTGGGACTAGCGGGGCATGAGCAGTTCTTC

clone size: NA
J gene: TRBJ1-1
D gene: NA
V gene: TRBV5-6
CDR3 protein: CASSLVGVGAFF
CDR3 DNA: TGTGCCAGCAGCTTGGTCGGAGTCGGGGCTTTCTTT

clone size: NA
J gene: TRBJ2-2
D gene: NA
V gene: TRBV7-2
CDR3 protein: CASSLFGQTNTGELFF
CDR3 DNA: TGTGCCAGCAGCTTATTCGGGCAGACGAACACCGGGGAGCTGTTTTTT

clone size: NA
J gene: TRBJ2-7
D gene: TRBD2
V gene: TRBV19
CDR3 protein: CASSIAGLAGGNEQYF
CDR3 DNA: TGTGCCAGTAGTATCGCGGGACTAGCGGGAGGTAACGAGCAGTACTTC

clone size: NA
J gene: TRBJ2-1
D gene: TRBD2
V gene: TRBV5-1
CDR3 protein: CASSLGPIFSGGSYNEQFF
CDR3 DNA: TGCGCCAGCAGCTTGGGGCCCATCTTCAGCGGGGGGTCCTACAATGAGCAGTTCTTC

clone size: NA
J gene: TRBJ1-1
D gene: NA
V gene: TRBV29-1
CDR3 protein: CSVASLNTEAFF
CDR3 DNA: TGCAGCGTTGCGAGTCTAAACACTGAAGCTTTCTTT

clone size: NA
J gene: TRBJ2-1
D gene: TRBD2
V gene: TRBV6-5
CDR3 protein: CASSPTSGIMDEQFF
CDR3 DNA: TGTGCCAGCAGCCCCACTAGCGGGATAATGGATGAGCAGTTCTTC

clone size: NA
J gene: TRBJ1-2
D gene: NA
V gene: TRBV15
CDR3 protein: CATSTQGLGYTF
CDR3 DNA: TGTGCCACCAGTACACAGGGTTTAGGCTACACCTTC

clone size: NA
J gene: TRBJ2-3
D gene: NA
V gene: TRBV6-2/TRBV6-3
CDR3 protein: CASSYPTTISASSTDTQYF
CDR3 DNA: TGTGCCAGCAGTTACCCCACGACAATTAGCGCCTCTAGCACAGATACGCAGTATTTT

clone size: NA
J gene: TRBJ1-2
D gene: NA
V gene: TRBV6-1
CDR3 protein: CASSEAGRPPGGYTF
CDR3 DNA: TGTGCCAGCAGTGAAGCGGGCAGACCCCCTGGAGGCTACACCTTC

clone size: NA
J gene: TRBJ2-1
D gene: NA
V gene: TRBV10-2
CDR3 protein: CASSDLDEQFF
CDR3 DNA: TGCGCCAGCAGTGATCTCGATGAGCAGTTCTTC

clone size: NA
J gene: TRBJ2-2
D gene: NA
V gene: TRBV7-7
CDR3 protein: CASSPGHVNTGELFF
CDR3 DNA: TGTGCCAGCAGCCCGGGACATGTAAACACCGGGGAGCTGTTTTTT

clone size: NA
J gene: TRBJ1-6
D gene: NA
V gene: TRBV6-5
CDR3 protein: CASTLRPGFSPLHF
CDR3 DNA: TGTGCCAGCACCCTCCGTCCGGGATTCTCACCCCTCCACTTT

clone size: NA
J gene: TRBJ1-4
D gene: TRBD1
V gene: TRBV30
CDR3 protein: CAWRGTAFGEKLFF
CDR3 DNA: TGTGCCTGGAGGGGGACAGCGTTTGGCGAAAAACTGTTTTTT

clone size: NA
J gene: TRBJ2-7
D gene: NA
V gene: TRBV19
CDR3 protein: CASSVDSSSYEQYF
CDR3 DNA: TGTGCCAGTAGTGTAGACTCTAGCTCCTACGAGCAGTACTTC

clone size: NA
J gene: TRBJ2-3
D gene: TRBD2
V gene: TRBV6-5
CDR3 protein: CASSYRGETDTQYF
CDR3 DNA: TGTGCCAGCAGTTATCGGGGGGAGACAGATACGCAGTATTTT

clone size: NA
J gene: TRBJ1-2
D gene: NA
V gene: TRBV5-1
CDR3 protein: CASSLIPGQDYTF
CDR3 DNA: TGCGCCAGCAGCCTTATCCCCGGTCAGGACTACACCTTC

clone size: NA
J gene: TRBJ2-3
D gene: NA
V gene: TRBV5-1
CDR3 protein: CASSLVGSTDTQYF
CDR3 DNA: TGCGCCAGCAGCTTGGTTGGGAGCACAGATACGCAGTATTTT

clone size: NA
J gene: TRBJ1-6
D gene: NA
V gene: TRBV27
CDR3 protein: CASSPWNNSPLHF
CDR3 DNA: TGTGCCAGCAGTCCCTGGAATAATTCACCCCTCCACTTT

clone size: NA
J gene: TRBJ2-2
D gene: NA
V gene: TRBV3-1/TRBV3-2
CDR3 protein: CATKNRPNTGELFF
CDR3 DNA: TGTGCCACTAAAAACAGGCCGAACACCGGGGAGCTGTTTTTT

clone size: NA
J gene: TRBJ1-1
D gene: NA
V gene: TRBV7-2
CDR3 protein: CASSFIRGAGTEAFF
CDR3 DNA: TGTGCCAGCAGCTTTATACGGGGGGCCGGGACTGAAGCTTTCTTT

clone size: NA
J gene: TRBJ1-5
D gene: NA
V gene: TRBV19
CDR3 protein: CASSIDTDQPQHF
CDR3 DNA: TGTGCCAGTAGTATAGATACGGATCAGCCCCAGCATTTT

clone size: once
J gene: TRBJ1-1
D gene: NA
V gene: TRBV27
CDR3 protein: CASSPLALTEAFF
CDR3 DNA: TGTGCCAGCAGTCCTCTTGCGCTCACTGAAGCTTTCTTT

clone size: NA
J gene: TRBJ2-3
D gene: NA
V gene: TRBV13
CDR3 protein: CASTQRGFLEDTQYF
CDR3 DNA: TGTGCCAGCACCCAAAGGGGGTTTCTCGAAGATACGCAGTATTTT